This T cell receptor beta chain was profiled in a study of cytomegalovirus exposure and HLA in healthy donors. With regard to this clone: What it binds is not known.

Study conclusions and caveats: Most likely, a cluster of highly shared sequence variants arose as a sequencing artifact.

This CDR3 has 19 residues. CDR1 and CDR2 from the germline V gene are SGHTA and FQGTGA. J lost 2 bases, V lost 5 bases, and 16 bases had no gene match. The PCR was carried out with 60 Vbeta primers and 13 Jbeta primers. Method: immunoSEQ multiplex PCR; TCRdb's copy keeps in-frame clones and lacks some. The sample holds approximately 140,000 clones, approximately 80% seen once. This chain links TRBV7-3 with TRBJ2-3; 10 nucleotides agree with TRBD2. This TCR was sampled from a girl aged 2 to 10 in good health and CMV-seronegative. What was sequenced was PBMCs. In DNA form, the CDR3 reads TGTGCCAGCAGCCCACTGAGGGCTAGCGGGGGCCTCTTCACAGATACGCAGTATTTT. Translating gives CASSPLRASGGLFTDTQYF. The variable domain in full, with the rest retrieved from reference TRBV7-3 and TRBJ2-3, is GAGVSQTPSNKVTEKGKYVELRCDPISGHTALYWYRQSLGQGPEFLIYFQGTGAADDSGLPNDRFFAVRPEGSVSTLKIQRTERGDSAVYLCASSPLRASGGLFTDTQYFGPGTRLTVL.